This T cell receptor beta chain stems from a study of glioma-infiltrating T cells after dendritic cell vaccination. The time point: after dendritic cell vaccination, including at tumor progression/relapse. With regard to this clone: Its antigen is still unknown.

The germline V gene has CDR1 PRHDT and CDR2 FYEKMQ (reference sequence). With V trimmed by 3 bases and J by 2 bases, 3 bases remained unmatched. The CDR3 is 14 residues long. Study conclusions and caveats: No direct clonality-survival link was found; a diverse polyclonal response may matter.

Assay used: immunoSEQ multiplex PCR; TCRdb lists only in-frame clones, some missing. In the table there are approximately 110,000 clones, 85% to 90% of which are singletons. The sample in question was blood, obtained after dendritic cell vaccination. This sequence was found in a human donor with glioblastoma. The chain has TRBV13 and TRBJ1-1; 7 nucleotides align to TRBD1. The CDR3 DNA sequence: TGTGCCAGCAGCTTGGGACAGTCTAACACTGAAGCTTTCTTT. Translation: CASSLGQSNTEAFF.